These T cell receptor beta chains were read from a single sample in a study of response to subunit inactivated influenza vaccine. In TCRdb, the RT-PCR reads were re-called with MiXCR into one record per CDR3 protein. The sample has about 570,000 distinct CDR3 sequences; approximately 10% are singletons. The same sample was also used in a study of T cells expressing NK-cell markers.

The sequences come from PBMCs from blood, collected on the day of vaccination. Receptor source: a man aged 45-65 years who received an inactivated influenza vaccine. Each CDR3 is given with its conserved first and last residue. Fields, in order: J gene, V gene, CDR3 length, clone size, D gene, CDR3 DNA, CDR3 protein. D genes are given only for firm matches. A clone size is listed for some rows: how often the clone was seen (once, few, many), or a class if it is expanded.

J gene: TRBJ2-2; V gene: TRBV19; CDR3 length: 16; clone size: NA; D gene: TRBD1; CDR3 DNA: TGTGCCAGTAGTACTCAAAGGACAGGGGCGGCCGGGGAGCTGTTTTTT; CDR3 protein: CASSTQRTGAAGELFF
J gene: TRBJ2-1; V gene: TRBV5-1; CDR3 length: 14; clone size: NA; D gene: TRBD1; CDR3 DNA: TGCGCCAGCGATCGGGACAGCTCCTACAATGAGCAGTTCTTC; CDR3 protein: CASDRDSSYNEQFF
J gene: TRBJ1-1; V gene: TRBV5-1; CDR3 length: 14; clone size: many; D gene: NA; CDR3 DNA: TGCGCCAGCAGCTTGGCTCAGCAATCCTCTGAAGCTTTCTTT; CDR3 protein: CASSLAQQSSEAFF
J gene: TRBJ2-1; V gene: TRBV5-6; CDR3 length: 16; clone size: NA; D gene: NA; CDR3 DNA: TGTGCCAGCAGTTCTCGATCCCAGGGGATTGGCAATGAGCAGTTCTTC; CDR3 protein: CASSSRSQGIGNEQFF
J gene: TRBJ1-4; V gene: TRBV5-1; CDR3 length: 15; clone size: few; D gene: NA; CDR3 DNA: TGCGCCAGCAGCCGAGTACAGGGAGCTAATGAAAAACTGTTTTTT; CDR3 protein: CASSRVQGANEKLFF
J gene: TRBJ2-3; V gene: TRBV4-1; CDR3 length: 18; clone size: few; D gene: TRBD1; CDR3 DNA: TGCGCCAGCAGCCTAGACCACGGGACAGTGGCCCGCACAGATACGCAGTATTTT; CDR3 protein: CASSLDHGTVARTDTQYF
J gene: TRBJ1-4; V gene: TRBV7-6; CDR3 length: 14; clone size: few; D gene: NA; CDR3 DNA: TGTGCCAGCAGCTCATCGATGGGGGATGGAAAACTGTTTTTT; CDR3 protein: CASSSSMGDGKLFF
J gene: TRBJ2-3; V gene: TRBV29-1; CDR3 length: 16; clone size: NA; D gene: TRBD2; CDR3 DNA: TGCAGCGTTGAACCGAGGACTAGCGGGAGCACAGATACGCAGTATTTT; CDR3 protein: CSVEPRTSGSTDTQYF
J gene: TRBJ2-3; V gene: TRBV5-5; CDR3 length: 13; clone size: NA; D gene: NA; CDR3 DNA: TGTGCCAGCAGCTTGGTCCCCGCCGATACGCAGTATTTT; CDR3 protein: CASSLVPADTQYF
J gene: TRBJ2-7; V gene: TRBV11-2; CDR3 length: 14; clone size: NA; D gene: NA; CDR3 DNA: TGTGCCAGCAGCCCTAGGACTGTTGCCTACGAGCAGTACTTC; CDR3 protein: CASSPRTVAYEQYF
J gene: TRBJ2-5; V gene: TRBV20-1; CDR3 length: 16; clone size: many; D gene: TRBD2; CDR3 DNA: TGCAGTGCACTTCGACTAGCGGGAGGGGGACAAGAGACCCAGTACTTC; CDR3 protein: CSALRLAGGGQETQYF
J gene: TRBJ1-5; V gene: TRBV10-3; CDR3 length: 13; clone size: few; D gene: NA; CDR3 DNA: TGTGCCACGGGACAAGTTAGCAATCAGCCCCAGCATTTT; CDR3 protein: CATGQVSNQPQHF
J gene: TRBJ2-5; V gene: TRBV25-1; CDR3 length: 14; clone size: NA; D gene: NA; CDR3 DNA: TGTGCCAGCAGCGCCGTTGATAAGGATCGGGCCCAGTACTTC; CDR3 protein: CASSAVDKDRAQYF
J gene: TRBJ2-3; V gene: TRBV5-1; CDR3 length: 15; clone size: few; D gene: NA; CDR3 DNA: TGCGCCAGCAGCTTACTACGCACTAACCCGGATACGCAGTATTTT; CDR3 protein: CASSLLRTNPDTQYF
J gene: TRBJ1-1; V gene: TRBV11-1; CDR3 length: 17; clone size: many; D gene: NA; CDR3 DNA: TGTGCCAGCAGCCCGGGATATTGGACGACAGGGAACACTGAAGCTTTCTTT; CDR3 protein: CASSPGYWTTGNTEAFF
J gene: TRBJ2-1; V gene: TRBV14; CDR3 length: 13; clone size: few; D gene: TRBD2; CDR3 DNA: TGTGCCAGCAGCCAAGATATAGCGGGTGAGCAGTTCTTC; CDR3 protein: CASSQDIAGEQFF
J gene: TRBJ2-7; V gene: TRBV20-1; CDR3 length: 13; clone size: few; D gene: TRBD1; CDR3 DNA: TGCAGTGCAGATACAGGGGCCGCCTACGAGCAGTACTTC; CDR3 protein: CSADTGAAYEQYF
J gene: TRBJ2-7; V gene: TRBV14; CDR3 length: 13; clone size: many; D gene: NA; CDR3 DNA: TGTGCCAGCAGCGCCCGGACCTCCGCCGAGCAGTACTTC; CDR3 protein: CASSARTSAEQYF
J gene: TRBJ1-2; V gene: TRBV5-5; CDR3 length: 17; clone size: few; D gene: TRBD1; CDR3 DNA: TGTGCCAGCAGCTTGAGCCGGGACAGCCTAGCTAACTATGGCTACACCTTC; CDR3 protein: CASSLSRDSLANYGYTF
J gene: TRBJ2-7; V gene: TRBV7-2; CDR3 length: 15; clone size: NA; D gene: TRBD2; CDR3 DNA: TGTGCCAGCAGCTCCCCGGGGGGGTCACGCTACGAGCAGTACTTC; CDR3 protein: CASSSPGGSRYEQYF
J gene: TRBJ2-3; V gene: TRBV5-1; CDR3 length: 14; clone size: many; D gene: NA; CDR3 DNA: TGCGCCAGCAGCTTGGAGCAGCTCACAGATACGCAGTATTTT; CDR3 protein: CASSLEQLTDTQYF
J gene: TRBJ2-5; V gene: TRBV7-9; CDR3 length: 14; clone size: few; D gene: NA; CDR3 DNA: TGTGCCAGCAGCTTAGAAGTCAGTCGAGAGACCCAGTACTTC; CDR3 protein: CASSLEVSRETQYF
J gene: TRBJ1-1; V gene: TRBV7-9; CDR3 length: 14; clone size: NA; D gene: NA; CDR3 DNA: TGTGCCAGCAGCTTAGAGGGGGTTAGCTCCTCAGCTTTCTTT; CDR3 protein: CASSLEGVSSSAFF
J gene: TRBJ2-7; V gene: TRBV4-3; CDR3 length: 14; clone size: few; D gene: NA; CDR3 DNA: TGCGCCAGCAGCCCTCAGACTCACTCCTACGAGCAGTACTTC; CDR3 protein: CASSPQTHSYEQYF
J gene: TRBJ2-2; V gene: TRBV27; CDR3 length: 16; clone size: many; D gene: TRBD1; CDR3 DNA: TGTGCCAGCAGTTTAAAGGGGACAGGGAGAGGCGGGGAGCTGTTTTTT; CDR3 protein: CASSLKGTGRGGELFF
J gene: TRBJ2-7; V gene: TRBV20-1; CDR3 length: 13; clone size: NA; D gene: NA; CDR3 DNA: TGCAGTGCTAGAGTCCAGGGGCAGTACGAGCAGTACTTC; CDR3 protein: CSARVQGQYEQYF
J gene: TRBJ2-3; V gene: TRBV7-2; CDR3 length: 13; clone size: many; D gene: NA; CDR3 DNA: TGTGCCAGCAGCTTAGAGATCTCGAATACGCAGTATTTT; CDR3 protein: CASSLEISNTQYF
J gene: TRBJ2-2; V gene: TRBV14; CDR3 length: 14; clone size: NA; D gene: NA; CDR3 DNA: TGTGCCAGCAGAGGGTCCGGGGGCACCGGGGAGCTGTTTTTT; CDR3 protein: CASRGSGGTGELFF
J gene: TRBJ2-1; V gene: TRBV24-1; CDR3 length: 14; clone size: NA; D gene: NA; CDR3 DNA: TGTGCCACCAGTGATTTGCGCAGTAGCGATGAGCAGTTCTTC; CDR3 protein: CATSDLRSSDEQFF
J gene: TRBJ2-7; V gene: TRBV20-1; CDR3 length: 13; clone size: NA; D gene: NA; CDR3 DNA: TGCAGTGCTAAATCCGACAGCTCCTACGAGCAGTACTTC; CDR3 protein: CSAKSDSSYEQYF
J gene: TRBJ2-1; V gene: TRBV12-3/TRBV12-4; CDR3 length: 15; clone size: many; D gene: TRBD1; CDR3 DNA: TGTGCCAGCAGTACCCCGGGACAGGGGGCACATGAGCAGTTCTTC; CDR3 protein: CASSTPGQGAHEQFF
J gene: TRBJ2-3; V gene: TRBV20-1; CDR3 length: 16; clone size: few; D gene: TRBD2; CDR3 DNA: TGCAGTGCTAGAGGGCCAGAGCGGGGACGCACAGATACGCAGTATTTT; CDR3 protein: CSARGPERGRTDTQYF
J gene: TRBJ1-2; V gene: TRBV29-1; CDR3 length: 13; clone size: few; D gene: NA; CDR3 DNA: TGCAGCGTGGAACAGGGATTAGGGTATGGCTACACCTTC; CDR3 protein: CSVEQGLGYGYTF
J gene: TRBJ1-6; V gene: TRBV20-1; CDR3 length: 13; clone size: NA; D gene: NA; CDR3 DNA: TGCAGTGCCACCTCGGGGTTAGGATCACCCCTCCACTTT; CDR3 protein: CSATSGLGSPLHF
J gene: TRBJ1-2; V gene: TRBV2; CDR3 length: 15; clone size: NA; D gene: TRBD1; CDR3 DNA: TGTGCCAGCAGTCAGCAGGGGGCCTCTAACTATGGCTACACCTTC; CDR3 protein: CASSQQGASNYGYTF
J gene: TRBJ1-4; V gene: TRBV6-1; CDR3 length: 14; clone size: NA; D gene: TRBD1; CDR3 DNA: TGTGCCAGCAGTATGACAGGGGGGTTTGAAAAACTGTTTTTT; CDR3 protein: CASSMTGGFEKLFF
J gene: TRBJ1-3; V gene: TRBV20-1; CDR3 length: 14; clone size: NA; D gene: NA; CDR3 DNA: TGCAGTGCTAGAGAGGGGTATCGTGGAAACACCATATATTTT; CDR3 protein: CSAREGYRGNTIYF
J gene: TRBJ2-2; V gene: TRBV25-1; CDR3 length: 14; clone size: many; D gene: TRBD1; CDR3 DNA: TGTGCCAGCGCTGGACAGGGGAACACCGGGGAGCTGTTTTTT; CDR3 protein: CASAGQGNTGELFF
J gene: TRBJ2-7; V gene: TRBV6-1; CDR3 length: 15; clone size: NA; D gene: TRBD2; CDR3 DNA: TGTGCCACCACTCCCGGGACTAGCGGGAGATACGAGCAGTACTTC; CDR3 protein: CATTPGTSGRYEQYF
J gene: TRBJ2-7; V gene: TRBV20-1; CDR3 length: 17; clone size: few; D gene: TRBD2; CDR3 DNA: TGCAGTGCTAGAGGGAAACTGGGGGAGGGCCGATCCTACGAGCAGTACTTC; CDR3 protein: CSARGKLGEGRSYEQYF
J gene: TRBJ2-7; V gene: TRBV29-1; CDR3 length: 15; clone size: few; D gene: TRBD2; CDR3 DNA: TGCAGCGTTGAAGTGGCGGGGGTGGGCGGCTACGAGCAGTACTTC; CDR3 protein: CSVEVAGVGGYEQYF
J gene: TRBJ2-3; V gene: TRBV18; CDR3 length: 14; clone size: few; D gene: NA; CDR3 DNA: TGTGCCAGCTCACCACCTCACAGGGCAGATACGCAGTATTTT; CDR3 protein: CASSPPHRADTQYF
J gene: TRBJ2-5; V gene: TRBV5-1; CDR3 length: 15; clone size: NA; D gene: NA; CDR3 DNA: TGCGCCAGCAGCTTGGCCTTCGTGGGGCGAGAGACCCAGTACTTC; CDR3 protein: CASSLAFVGRETQYF
J gene: TRBJ2-5; V gene: TRBV12-3/TRBV12-4; CDR3 length: 15; clone size: many; D gene: TRBD2; CDR3 DNA: TGTGCCAGCAGTCCGCCCTCCGGGACTATAGAGACCCAGTACTTC; CDR3 protein: CASSPPSGTIETQYF
J gene: TRBJ2-3; V gene: TRBV6-5; CDR3 length: 15; clone size: few; D gene: NA; CDR3 DNA: TGTGCCAGCAGTTACTCAGGGACACTCACAGATACGCAGTATTTT; CDR3 protein: CASSYSGTLTDTQYF
J gene: TRBJ2-7; V gene: TRBV27; CDR3 length: 16; clone size: NA; D gene: TRBD2; CDR3 DNA: TGTGCCAGCAGTTTCCTGCCTAGCGGGGGGCCCTACGAGCAGTACTTC; CDR3 protein: CASSFLPSGGPYEQYF
J gene: TRBJ1-5; V gene: TRBV24-1; CDR3 length: 13; clone size: NA; D gene: NA; CDR3 DNA: TGTGCCACCAGTGAAGCTATCTGGCAGCCCCAGCATTTT; CDR3 protein: CATSEAIWQPQHF
J gene: TRBJ2-1; V gene: TRBV24-1; CDR3 length: 16; clone size: few; D gene: TRBD2; CDR3 DNA: TGTGCCACCAGTGATTTGTGGGGGGGAGGAGACAATGAGCAGTTCTTC; CDR3 protein: CATSDLWGGGDNEQFF
J gene: TRBJ2-7; V gene: TRBV6-1; CDR3 length: 16; clone size: few; D gene: TRBD1; CDR3 DNA: TGTGCCAGCAAACCAAATCCGGGACAGGGGACCCACGAGCAGTACTTC; CDR3 protein: CASKPNPGQGTHEQYF
J gene: TRBJ2-7; V gene: TRBV6-5; CDR3 length: 11; clone size: NA; D gene: NA; CDR3 DNA: TGTGCCACCGGGGGACCCTACGAGCAGTACTTC; CDR3 protein: CATGGPYEQYF
J gene: TRBJ1-1; V gene: TRBV7-8; CDR3 length: 16; clone size: NA; D gene: TRBD1; CDR3 DNA: TGTGCCAGCAGCCCAGAGACAGGGTTCATGAACACTGAAGCTTTCTTT; CDR3 protein: CASSPETGFMNTEAFF
J gene: TRBJ2-7; V gene: TRBV2; CDR3 length: 11; clone size: NA; D gene: NA; CDR3 DNA: TGTGCCAGCAAGGCAGTCTACGAGCAGTACTTC; CDR3 protein: CASKAVYEQYF
J gene: TRBJ2-1; V gene: TRBV7-9; CDR3 length: 15; clone size: few; D gene: NA; CDR3 DNA: TGTGCCAGCAGCTTAGTGTCAGGGTTCGTGGATGAGCAGTTCTTC; CDR3 protein: CASSLVSGFVDEQFF
J gene: TRBJ2-1; V gene: TRBV20-1; CDR3 length: 13; clone size: NA; D gene: NA; CDR3 DNA: TGCAGTGCTAACCCCACACTAGATTCTGAGCAGTTCTTC; CDR3 protein: CSANPTLDSEQFF
J gene: TRBJ2-7; V gene: TRBV2; CDR3 length: 17; clone size: few; D gene: NA; CDR3 DNA: TGTGCCAGCAGTGATGAGGCAAGGTTGGGGAGCTCCTACGAGCAGTACTTC; CDR3 protein: CASSDEARLGSSYEQYF
J gene: TRBJ2-1; V gene: TRBV6-2/TRBV6-3; CDR3 length: 13; clone size: NA; D gene: NA; CDR3 DNA: TGTGCCAGCAGTACGACTGTATACAATGAGCAGTTCTTC; CDR3 protein: CASSTTVYNEQFF
J gene: TRBJ2-1; V gene: TRBV15; CDR3 length: 15; clone size: NA; D gene: TRBD2; CDR3 DNA: TGTGCCACCAGCACGGGAGGGCCCTCCTACAATGAGCAGTTCTTC; CDR3 protein: CATSTGGPSYNEQFF
J gene: TRBJ2-1; V gene: TRBV24-1; CDR3 length: 14; clone size: NA; D gene: TRBD2; CDR3 DNA: TGTGCCACCAGTGATTTAGCGGGACCCAATGAGCAGTTCTTC; CDR3 protein: CATSDLAGPNEQFF
J gene: TRBJ2-2; V gene: TRBV21-1; CDR3 length: 13; clone size: NA; D gene: NA; CDR3 DNA: TGTCCCTACGTACTAGCGGGAGCCGGGGAGCTGTTTTTT; CDR3 protein: CPYVLAGAGELFF
J gene: TRBJ2-4; V gene: TRBV7-2; CDR3 length: 15; clone size: few; D gene: NA; CDR3 DNA: TGTGCCAGCAGCTTAGGAGTACTAGATAAAAACATTCAGTACTTC; CDR3 protein: CASSLGVLDKNIQYF